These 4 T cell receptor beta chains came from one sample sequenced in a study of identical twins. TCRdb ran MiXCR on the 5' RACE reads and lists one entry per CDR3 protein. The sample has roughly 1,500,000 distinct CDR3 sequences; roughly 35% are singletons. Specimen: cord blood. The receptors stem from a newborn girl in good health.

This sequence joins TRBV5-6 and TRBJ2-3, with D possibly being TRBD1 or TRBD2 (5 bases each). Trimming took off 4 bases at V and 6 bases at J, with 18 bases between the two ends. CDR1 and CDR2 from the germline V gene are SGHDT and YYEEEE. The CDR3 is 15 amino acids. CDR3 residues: CASSARGMGRDTQYF. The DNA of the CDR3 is TGTGCCAGCAGCGCGCGAGGGATGGGGCGCGATACGCAGTATTTT.

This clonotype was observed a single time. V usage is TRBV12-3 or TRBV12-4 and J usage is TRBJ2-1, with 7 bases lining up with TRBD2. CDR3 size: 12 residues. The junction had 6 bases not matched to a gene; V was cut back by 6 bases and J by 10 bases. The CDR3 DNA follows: TGTGCCAGCAGCCGGCCTAGCGGCGAGCAGTTCTTC. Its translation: CASSRPSGEQFF.

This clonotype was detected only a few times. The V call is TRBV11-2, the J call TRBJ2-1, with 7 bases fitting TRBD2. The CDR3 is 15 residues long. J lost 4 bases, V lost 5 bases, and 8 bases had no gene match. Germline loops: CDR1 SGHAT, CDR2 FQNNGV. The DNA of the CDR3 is TGTGCCAGCAGCCCCGAGTTAGCGGGTTACAATGAGCAGTTCTTC. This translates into CASSPELAGYNEQFF. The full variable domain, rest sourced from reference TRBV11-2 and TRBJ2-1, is EAGVAQSPRYKIIEKRQSVAFWCNPISGHATLYWYQQILGQGPKLLIQFQNNGVVDDSQLPKDRFSAERLKGVDSTLKIQPAKLEDSAVYLCASSPELAGYNEQFFGPGTRLTVL.

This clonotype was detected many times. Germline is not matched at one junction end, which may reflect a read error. Here the CDR3 DNA reads TGTGCCAGCAGTTTAGACAGGGGGCCCTACGAGCAGTACTTC. Its protein is CASSLDRGPYEQYF. V usage is TRBV5-1 and J usage is TRBJ2-7; 10 bases align to TRBD1. Germline V lookup: CDR1 SGHRS, CDR2 YFSETQ. The CDR3 totals 14 residues.